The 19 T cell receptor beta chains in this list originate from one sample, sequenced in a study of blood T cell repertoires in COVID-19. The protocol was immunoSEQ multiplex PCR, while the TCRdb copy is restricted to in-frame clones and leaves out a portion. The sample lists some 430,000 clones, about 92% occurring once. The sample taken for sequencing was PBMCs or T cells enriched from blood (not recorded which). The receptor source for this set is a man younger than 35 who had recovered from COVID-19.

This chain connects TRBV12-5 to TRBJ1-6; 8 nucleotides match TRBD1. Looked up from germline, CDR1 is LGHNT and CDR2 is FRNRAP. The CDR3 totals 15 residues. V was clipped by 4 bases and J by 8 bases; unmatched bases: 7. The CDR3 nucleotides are TGTGCTAGTGGTTGGCTGACAGGGGTGGATTCACCCCTCCACTTT. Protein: CASGWLTGVDSPLHF.

CDR3 in amino acids: CAIRAQGEGANYGYTF. CDR3 bases: TGTGCCATCAGGGCACAGGGTGAGGGGGCTAACTATGGCTACACCTTC. V gene TRBV10-3 combines with J gene TRBJ1-2; D may be TRBD1 (6 bases). V was clipped by 6 bases and J by 0 bases, with 17 bases between them. Germline-derived CDR1 and CDR2 are ENHRY and SYGVKD. The CDR3 sequence is 16 residues long.

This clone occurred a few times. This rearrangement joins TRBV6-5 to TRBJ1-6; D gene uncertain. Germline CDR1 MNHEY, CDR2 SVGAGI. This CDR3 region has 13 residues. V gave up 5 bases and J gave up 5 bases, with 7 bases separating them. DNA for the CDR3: TGTGCCAGCAGTCCAGATAATAATTCACCCCTCCACTTT. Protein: CASSPDNNSPLHF.

CDR3 amino acids: CASSLSENTEAFF. As DNA, the CDR3 is TGTGCCAGCTCACTTTCAGAGAACACTGAAGCTTTCTTT. This chain joins TRBV18 and TRBJ1-1; D remains ambiguous. This CDR3 contains 13 residues. Trimming removed 4 bases at V and 1 base at J, with 7 bases between. Per germline, CDR1 KGHSH and CDR2 LQKENI.

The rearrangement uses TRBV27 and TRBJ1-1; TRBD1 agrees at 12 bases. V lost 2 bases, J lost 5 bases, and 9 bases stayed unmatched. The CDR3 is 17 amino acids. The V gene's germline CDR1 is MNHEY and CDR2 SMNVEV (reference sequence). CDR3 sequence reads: CASSLGWGQGARTEAFF. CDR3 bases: TGTGCCAGCAGTTTAGGGTGGGGACAGGGGGCCCGGACTGAAGCTTTCTTT.

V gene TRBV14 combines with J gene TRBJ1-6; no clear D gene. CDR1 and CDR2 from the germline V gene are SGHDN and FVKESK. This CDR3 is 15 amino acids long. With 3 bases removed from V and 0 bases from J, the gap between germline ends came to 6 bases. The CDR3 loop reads CASSQGDSYNSPLHF. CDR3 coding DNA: TGTGCCAGCAGCCAGGGAGACTCCTATAATTCACCCCTCCACTTT. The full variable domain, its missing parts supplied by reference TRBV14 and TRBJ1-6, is EAGVTQFPSHSVIEKGQTVTLRCDPISGHDNLYWYRRVMGKEIKFLLHFVKESKQDESGMPNNRFLAERTGGTYSTLKVQPAELEDSGVYFCASSQGDSYNSPLHFGNGTRLTVT.

The DNA for the CDR3 is TGCGCCAGCAGCCTAACCTTCGACAGGTTCCGAGAAGCTTTCTTT. It translates to CASSLTFDRFREAFF. This chain connects TRBV4-1 to TRBJ1-1; D perhaps matches TRBD1 (6 bases). Per germline, CDR1 MGHRA and CDR2 YSYEKL. V was pared by 4 bases and J by 8 bases, with 20 bases between. The CDR3 has 15 amino acids.

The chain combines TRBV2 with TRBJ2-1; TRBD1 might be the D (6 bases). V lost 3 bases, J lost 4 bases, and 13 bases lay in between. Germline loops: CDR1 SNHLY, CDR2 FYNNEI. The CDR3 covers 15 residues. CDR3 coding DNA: TGTGCCAGCAGTGAGGAGCAGGGGTGGTACAATGAGCAGTTCTTC. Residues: CASSEEQGWYNEQFF.

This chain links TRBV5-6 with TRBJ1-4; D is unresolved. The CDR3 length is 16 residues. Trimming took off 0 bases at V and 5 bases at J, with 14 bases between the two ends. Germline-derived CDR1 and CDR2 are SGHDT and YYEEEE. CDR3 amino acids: CASSLEPQLQNEKLFF. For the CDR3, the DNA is TGTGCCAGCAGCTTGGAACCACAGCTTCAGAATGAAAAACTGTTTTTT.

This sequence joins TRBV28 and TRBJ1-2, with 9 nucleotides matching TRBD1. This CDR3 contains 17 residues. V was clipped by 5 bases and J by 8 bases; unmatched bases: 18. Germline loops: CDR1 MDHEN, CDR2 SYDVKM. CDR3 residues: CASSPSHLTGQGGGYTF. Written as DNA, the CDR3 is TGTGCCAGCAGTCCCTCACACCTAACGGGACAGGGAGGGGGCTACACCTTC.

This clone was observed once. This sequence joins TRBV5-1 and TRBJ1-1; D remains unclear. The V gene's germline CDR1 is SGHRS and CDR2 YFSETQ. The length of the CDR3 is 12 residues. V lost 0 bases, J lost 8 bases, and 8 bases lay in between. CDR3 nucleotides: TGCGCCAGCAGCTTGGTATACGGGGAAGCTTTCTTT. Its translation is CASSLVYGEAFF.

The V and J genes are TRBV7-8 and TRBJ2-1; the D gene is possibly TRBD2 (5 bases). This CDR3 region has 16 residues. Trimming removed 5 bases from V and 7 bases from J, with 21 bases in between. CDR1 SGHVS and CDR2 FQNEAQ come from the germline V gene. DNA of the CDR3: TGTGCCAGCAGCCCCCGCTGGGAGCCCGGGCCTAATGAGCAGTTCTTC. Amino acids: CASSPRWEPGPNEQFF.

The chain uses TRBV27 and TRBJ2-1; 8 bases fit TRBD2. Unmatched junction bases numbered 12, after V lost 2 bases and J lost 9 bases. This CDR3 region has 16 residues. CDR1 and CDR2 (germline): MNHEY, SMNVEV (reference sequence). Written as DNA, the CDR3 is TGTGCCAGCAGTTTACGAGCGGGAGTCTTTGTGAGTGAGCAGTTCTTC. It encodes CASSLRAGVFVSEQFF.

This CDR3 reads CSVAGTLAGLYNEQFF. The CDR3 DNA follows: TGCAGCGTGGCCGGAACCCTAGCGGGACTATACAATGAGCAGTTCTTC. The chain couples TRBV29-1 to TRBJ2-1; 9 nucleotides agree with TRBD2. The V segment lost 6 bases and the J segment 4 bases; nucleotides outside the gene matches: 13. CDR1 and CDR2 (germline): SQVTM, ANQGSEA. The CDR3 contains 16 residues.

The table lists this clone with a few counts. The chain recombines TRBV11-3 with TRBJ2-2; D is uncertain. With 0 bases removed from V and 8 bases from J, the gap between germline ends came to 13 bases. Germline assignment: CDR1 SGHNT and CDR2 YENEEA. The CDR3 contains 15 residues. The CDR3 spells CASSLDPRVQGELFF. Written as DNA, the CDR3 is TGTGCCAGCAGCTTAGATCCCCGGGTCCAGGGGGAGCTGTTTTTT.

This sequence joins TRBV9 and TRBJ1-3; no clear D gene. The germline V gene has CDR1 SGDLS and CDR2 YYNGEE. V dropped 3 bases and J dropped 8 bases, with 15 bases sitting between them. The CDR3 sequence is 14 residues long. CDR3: CASSAPAGLDTIYF. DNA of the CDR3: TGTGCCAGCAGCGCCCCCGCGGGTCTGGACACCATATATTTT.

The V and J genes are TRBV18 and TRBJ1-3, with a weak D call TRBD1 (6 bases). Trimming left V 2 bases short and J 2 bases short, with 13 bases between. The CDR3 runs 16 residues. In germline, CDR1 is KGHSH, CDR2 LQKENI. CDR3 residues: CASSPASSGAGNTIYF. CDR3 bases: TGTGCCAGCTCACCAGCCTCTTCAGGGGCTGGAAACACCATATATTTT.

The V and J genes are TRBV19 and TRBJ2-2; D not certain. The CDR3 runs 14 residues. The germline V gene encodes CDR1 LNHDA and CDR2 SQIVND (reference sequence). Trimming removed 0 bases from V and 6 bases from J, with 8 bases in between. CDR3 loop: CASSIDVGAGELFF. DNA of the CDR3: TGTGCCAGTAGTATAGACGTCGGTGCCGGGGAGCTGTTTTTT.

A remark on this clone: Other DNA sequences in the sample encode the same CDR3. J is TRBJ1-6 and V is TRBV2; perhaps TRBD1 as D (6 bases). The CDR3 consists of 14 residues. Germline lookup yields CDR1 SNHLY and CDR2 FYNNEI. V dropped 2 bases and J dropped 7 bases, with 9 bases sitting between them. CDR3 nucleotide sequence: TGTGCCAGCAGTGAAAGGCAGGGGAATTCACCCCTCCACTTT. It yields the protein CASSERQGNSPLHF.